The entry below describes one T cell receptor beta chain. Assay used: immunoSEQ multiplex PCR; TCRdb lists only in-frame clones, some missing. The sample consists of about 40,000 clones, 80% to 90% of them appearing once. This sample is drawn from a study of T cell changes during pregnancy in multiple sclerosis. V was pared by 3 bases and J by 0 bases, with 8 bases of the junction left unmatched. Per germline, CDR1 MNHEY and CDR2 SMNVEV (reference sequence). The CDR3 length is 17 residues. The rearrangement links TRBV27 to TRBJ2-1; 7 bases match TRBD1. The material sequenced was peripheral blood, taken in the first trimester of pregnancy. This TCR derives from a female donor in good health, enrolled as a control in a pregnancy study. CDR3 in DNA: TGTGCCAGCAGTTTGTCTCGGACAGGCTTCTCCTACAATGAGCAGTTCTTC. Translation: CASSLSRTGFSYNEQFF.